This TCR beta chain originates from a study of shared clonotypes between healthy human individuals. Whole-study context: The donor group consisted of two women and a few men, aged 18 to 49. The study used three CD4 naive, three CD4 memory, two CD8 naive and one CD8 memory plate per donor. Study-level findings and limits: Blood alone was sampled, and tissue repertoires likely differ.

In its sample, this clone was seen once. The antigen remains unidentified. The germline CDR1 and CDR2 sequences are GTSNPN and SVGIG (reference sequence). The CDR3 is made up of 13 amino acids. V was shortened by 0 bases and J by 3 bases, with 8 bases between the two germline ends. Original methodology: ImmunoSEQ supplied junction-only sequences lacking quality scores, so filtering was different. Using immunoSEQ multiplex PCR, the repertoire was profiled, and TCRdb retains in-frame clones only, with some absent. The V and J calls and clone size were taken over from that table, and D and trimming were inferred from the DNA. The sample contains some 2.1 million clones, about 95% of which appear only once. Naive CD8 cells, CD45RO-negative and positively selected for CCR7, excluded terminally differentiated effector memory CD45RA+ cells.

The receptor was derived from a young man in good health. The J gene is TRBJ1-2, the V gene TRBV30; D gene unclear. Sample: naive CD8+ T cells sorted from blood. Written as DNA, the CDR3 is TGTGCCTGGAGTGTGGCGGGGTACTATGGCTACACCTTC. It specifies CAWSVAGYYGYTF. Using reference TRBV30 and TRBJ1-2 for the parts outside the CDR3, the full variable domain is SQTIHQWPATLVQPVGSPLSLECTVEGTSNPNLYWYRQAAGRGLQLLFYSVGIGQISSEVPQNLSASRPQDRQFILSSKKLLLSDSGFYLCAWSVAGYYGYTFGSGTRLTVV.